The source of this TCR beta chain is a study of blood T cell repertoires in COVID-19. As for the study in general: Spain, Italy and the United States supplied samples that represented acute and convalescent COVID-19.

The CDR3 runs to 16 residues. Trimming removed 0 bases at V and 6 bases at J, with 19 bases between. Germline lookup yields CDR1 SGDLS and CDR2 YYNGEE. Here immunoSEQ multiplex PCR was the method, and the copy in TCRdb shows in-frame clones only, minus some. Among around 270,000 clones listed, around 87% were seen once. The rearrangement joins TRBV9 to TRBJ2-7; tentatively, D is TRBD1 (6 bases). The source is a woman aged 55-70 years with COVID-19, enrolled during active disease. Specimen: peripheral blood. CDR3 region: CASSVEPFGGGSEQYF. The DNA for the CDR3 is TGTGCCAGCAGCGTAGAACCGTTTGGGGGCGGATCCGAGCAGTACTTC. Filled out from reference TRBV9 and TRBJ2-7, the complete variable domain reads DSGVTQTPKHLITATGQRVTLRCSPRSGDLSVYWYQQSLDQGLQFLIQYYNGEERAKGNILERFSAQQFPDLHSELNLSSLELGDSALYFCASSVEPFGGGSEQYFGPGTRLTVT.